The rows below give T cell receptor beta chains drawn from one sample of a study of cytomegalovirus exposure and HLA in healthy donors. The repertoire was sequenced with immunoSEQ multiplex PCR; TCRdb's copy has only in-frame clones and lacks some. Of about 60,000 clones in the sample, roughly 86% were seen once. Sequencing was performed on PBMCs. These receptors came from a man between 18 and 35 years old in good health and CMV-seronegative. Each CDR3 is given with its conserved first and last residue. The order of the fields is clone size, V gene, J gene, D gene, CDR3 protein, CDR3 DNA. A D gene is named only where the DNA matches it firmly. Clone size, where shown, is once, few, many, or a class for clones that have expanded.

-	TRBV2	TRBJ1-2	-	CAGTRGRGYGYTF	TGTGCCGGAACCAGAGGGAGAGGCTATGGCTACACCTTC
-	TRBV28	TRBJ1-2	-	CASSFAHQNGYTF	TGTGCCAGCAGTTTTGCCCACCAGAATGGCTACACCTTC
-	TRBV28	TRBJ1-4	-	CASTHGGDEKLFF	TGTGCCAGCACACATGGGGGGGATGAAAAACTGTTTTTT
-	TRBV9	TRBJ2-7	TRBD1	CASSVGQGDSYEQYF	TGTGCCAGCAGCGTAGGACAGGGGGATTCCTACGAGCAGTACTTC
-	TRBV28	TRBJ1-4	-	CASRSTEGDEKLFF	TGTGCCAGCAGGAGTACAGAGGGTGATGAAAAACTGTTTTTT
-	TRBV30	TRBJ2-2	-	CAWSRGTPAGELFF	TGTGCCTGGAGCCGTGGGACACCGGCCGGGGAGCTGTTTTTT
-	TRBV9	TRBJ1-5	TRBD1	CASSAGGGNQPQHF	TGTGCCAGCTCCGCAGGGGGCGGCAATCAGCCCCAGCATTTT
-	TRBV19	TRBJ1-3	-	CACRRGNTIYF	TGTGCCTGCCGGCGGGGCAACACCATATATTTT
-	TRBV10-1	TRBJ1-2	TRBD1	CASSATGNYGYTF	TGCGCCAGCAGCGCGACAGGGAACTATGGCTACACCTTC
-	TRBV19	TRBJ1-1	TRBD1	CASSDRENTEAFF	TGTGCCAGTAGTGACAGGGAGAACACTGAAGCTTTCTTT
-	TRBV6-1	TRBJ2-7	-	CASSNSAYEQYF	TGTGCCAGCAGTAACAGTGCCTACGAGCAGTACTTC
-	TRBV28	TRBJ1-6	-	CASSLGAANNSPLHF	TGTGCCAGCAGCTTAGGGGCAGCCAATAATTCACCCCTCCACTTT
-	TRBV2	TRBJ1-2	TRBD1	CASSAAGGNYGYTF	TGTGCCAGCAGTGCGGCAGGGGGTAACTATGGCTACACCTTC
-	TRBV10-2	TRBJ2-7	-	CASSVGGQGTYEQYF	TGCGCCAGCAGTGTAGGCGGACAAGGCACCTACGAGCAGTACTTC
once	TRBV2	TRBJ2-7	-	CASSAPNGARGEQYF	TGTGCCAGCAGTGCCCCTAATGGGGCTAGGGGCGAGCAGTACTTC
-	TRBV6-1	TRBJ2-7	-	CASSEQLAYEQYF	TGTGCCAGCAGTGAACAGCTAGCCTACGAGCAGTACTTC
-	TRBV29-1	TRBJ2-7	-	CSAGGTGSYEQYF	TGCAGCGCCGGGGGGACAGGTTCCTACGAGCAGTACTTC
-	TRBV20-1	TRBJ2-7	-	CSARGPYEQYF	TGCAGTGCTAGGGGCCCCTACGAGCAGTACTTC
-	TRBV5-1	TRBJ1-6	-	CASSLWGGSNSPLHF	TGCGCCAGCAGCCTGTGGGGGGGAAGTAATTCACCCCTCCACTTT
-	TRBV29-1	TRBJ2-7	TRBD1	CSVRTGSDEQYF	TGCAGCGTTAGGACAGGGAGCGACGAGCAGTACTTC
-	TRBV16	TRBJ1-5	TRBD1	CASSQWGQSDQPQHF	TGTGCCAGCAGCCAATGGGGACAGAGCGATCAGCCCCAGCATTTT
-	TRBV9	TRBJ2-3	TRBD2	CASSVDGGVSVTQYF	TGTGCCAGCAGCGTAGACGGGGGGGTGTCCGTGACGCAGTATTTT
few	TRBV6-4	TRBJ2-3	-	CASSEGQGSTDTQYF	TGTGCCAGCAGTGAAGGGCAGGGTAGCACAGATACGCAGTATTTT
-	TRBV4-1	TRBJ2-5	TRBD1	CASSLHRDRDRETQYF	TGCGCCAGCAGCCTCCACCGGGACAGGGATCGAGAGACCCAGTACTTC
-	TRBV5-1	TRBJ1-2	TRBD1	CASSLEQGRGYTF	TGCGCCAGCAGCTTGGAACAGGGGAGAGGCTACACCTTC
-	TRBV5-1	TRBJ2-2	-	CASSNRDAGELFF	TGCGCCAGCAGCAACAGGGACGCCGGGGAGCTGTTTTTT
once	TRBV9	TRBJ2-7	-	CASSFSDSTYEQYF	TGTGCCAGCAGCTTCTCGGACAGTACCTACGAGCAGTACTTC
-	TRBV12-5	TRBJ1-6	-	CASAADIPGSPLHF	TGTGCTAGTGCCGCCGACATCCCTGGTTCACCCCTCCACTTT
-	TRBV11-2	TRBJ2-7	TRBD1	CASSRWDRTYEQYF	TGTGCCAGCAGCCGTTGGGACAGAACCTACGAGCAGTACTTC
-	TRBV10-2	TRBJ1-1	-	CASSETVNTEAFF	TGCGCCAGCAGCGAAACAGTGAACACTGAAGCTTTCTTT
-	TRBV25-1	TRBJ2-6	TRBD1	CASSEFTGTDSGANVLTF	TGTGCCAGCAGTGAATTTACTGGGACAGACTCTGGGGCCAACGTCCTGACTTTC